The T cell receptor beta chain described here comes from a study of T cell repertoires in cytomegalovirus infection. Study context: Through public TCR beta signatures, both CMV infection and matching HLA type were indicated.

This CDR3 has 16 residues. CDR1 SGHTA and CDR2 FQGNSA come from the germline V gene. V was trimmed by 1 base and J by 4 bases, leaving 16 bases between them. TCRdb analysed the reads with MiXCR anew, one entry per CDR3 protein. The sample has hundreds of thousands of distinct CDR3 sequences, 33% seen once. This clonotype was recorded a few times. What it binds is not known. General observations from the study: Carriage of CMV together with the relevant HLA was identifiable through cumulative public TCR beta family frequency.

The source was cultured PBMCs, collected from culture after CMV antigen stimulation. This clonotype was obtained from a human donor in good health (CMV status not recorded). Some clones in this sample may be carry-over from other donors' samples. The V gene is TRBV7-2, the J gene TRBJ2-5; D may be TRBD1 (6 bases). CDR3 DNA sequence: TGTGCCAGCAGCTTAGTTGGACAGTCGACGGCAGAGACCCAGTACTTC. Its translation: CASSLVGQSTAETQYF.